This is a list of T cell receptor beta chains from one sample in a study of T cells in Graves' hyperthyroidism and ophthalmopathy. MiXCR, applied by TCRdb to the multiplex PCR reads, yields one record per CDR3 protein. The table lists roughly 500,000 distinct CDR3 sequences, about 46% of them singletons. Source material: peripheral blood or thyroid tissue (not recorded which). All receptors come from an adult woman with Graves' disease, either hyperthyroidism or ophthalmopathy (not recorded which). Each CDR3 is given with its conserved first and last residue.

V	J	CDR3
TRBV7-9	TRBJ1-1	CASSPVWLDWNTEAFF
TRBV6-1	TRBJ1-4	CASSPGGNVNEKLFF
TRBV6-5	TRBJ1-3	CASSIRQASSGNTIYF
TRBV15	TRBJ2-5	CATSKTSGGAETQYF
TRBV7-2	TRBJ1-1	CASTRQWSMNTEAFF
TRBV4-3	TRBJ1-6	CASSQDVGVYNSPLHF
TRBV11-1	TRBJ2-5	CASSLPTGFQETQYF
TRBV6-1	TRBJ1-2	CASRRQEPSYGYTF
TRBV6-1	TRBJ1-6	CASSIKTGSLSSPLHF
TRBV7-9	TRBJ1-5	CASSPGQGTYSNQPQHF
TRBV7-9	TRBJ2-6	CASSLPGQGITGANVLTF
TRBV20-1	TRBJ2-7	CSARSWKETHEQYF
TRBV25-1	TRBJ2-7	CASSEPWGDEQYF
TRBV29-1	TRBJ1-2	CSVESVYENYGYTF
TRBV20-1	TRBJ1-1	CSARTGRTEAFF
TRBV10-2	TRBJ1-2	CASSAYRDGYTF
TRBV7-9	TRBJ1-5	CASSLAGQGIQPQHF
TRBV7-9	TRBJ2-2	CASSLDQGNTGELFF
TRBV5-1	TRBJ2-6	CASSSEASGANVLTF
TRBV10-1	TRBJ1-1	CASGTGASTEAFF
TRBV10-3	TRBJ2-6	CAISESGGGTYGANVLTF
TRBV5-4	TRBJ2-5	CASSLAGDSQETQYF
TRBV7-9	TRBJ1-4	CASSLSQGADEKLFF
TRBV29-1	TRBJ2-7	CSVETGGTVYEQYF
TRBV12-3/TRBV12-4	TRBJ2-6	CASSSGGTGANVLTF
TRBV20-1	TRBJ1-2	CSAYTRDTSGDTYGYTF
TRBV14	TRBJ1-2	CASSQSGTGGDGYTF
TRBV7-2	TRBJ1-5	CASAGLGISNQPQHF
TRBV29-1	TRBJ1-1	CSIEGGGLPEAFF
TRBV18	TRBJ1-2	CASSPPINYGYTF
TRBV20-1	TRBJ1-6	CSARVTLGSPLHF
TRBV7-2	TRBJ1-2	CASSTQAVYGYTF
TRBV10-3	TRBJ2-7	CAIRPGTSVYEQYF